The 23 T cell receptor beta chains below all came from one sample that was sequenced in a study of human T cells and chemical hapten exposure. The time point: pre-sensitization, week 0. Regarding treatment: therapeutic diphenylcyclopropenone sensitization with weekly scalp DPC. Using its own MiXCR run on the RACE reads, TCRdb lists one record per CDR3 protein. The sample contains about 64,000 distinct CDR3 sequences, roughly 10% of which appear only once. The material sequenced was whole blood, taken in connection with sensitization to the hapten diphenylcyclopropenone (DPC). All receptors derive from a woman aged 40-49 years with alopecia areata. Some clones in this sample may be carry-over from other donors' samples.

This clonotype showed up many times. For the CDR3, the DNA is TGTGCCAGCACCAAAAGGCGGCAGGGTGGTTCTGGCTCTGAAGCTTTCTTT. Translation gives CASTKRRQGGSGSEAFF. The genes are TRBV6-2 or TRBV6-3 and TRBJ1-1; D may be TRBD1 (5 bases). The CDR3 is 17 amino acids. Germline CDR1 and CDR2: MNHEY and SVGEGT. The ends were cut back, 7 bases at V and 6 bases at J, with 27 bases in the middle.

This clonotype was seen repeatedly, ten times or more. The chain is built from TRBV11-2 and TRBJ1-1, with D possibly matching TRBD1 (5 bases). Germline CDR1 and CDR2: SGHAT and FQNNGV. Trimming pared 0 bases from V and 1 base from J, leaving 9 bases between. The length of the CDR3 is 15 residues. The CDR3 reads CASSLERGRNTEAFF. CDR3 coding DNA: TGTGCCAGCAGCTTAGAAAGGGGAAGGAACACTGAAGCTTTCTTT.

This clonotype was seen only a few times. V is TRBV10-3 and J is TRBJ2-1, with D hard to call. V lost 4 bases, J lost 1 base, and 8 bases lay in between. The CDR3 has 14 amino acids. Germline values: CDR1 ENHRY, CDR2 SYGVKD. CDR3 residues: CAISGDNSYNEQFF. The DNA for the CDR3 is TGTGCCATCAGTGGCGATAATTCCTACAATGAGCAGTTCTTC.

This clonotype is a singleton in its sample. V and J are TRBV9 and TRBJ2-1, with no clear D. Per the germline V gene, CDR1 is SGDLS and CDR2 is YYNGEE. Trimming shortened V by 1 base and J by 7 bases, and 9 bases separated the two germline ends. CDR3 length: 13 amino acids. The CDR3 sequence: CASSVRPGNEQFF. The DNA for the CDR3 is TGTGCCAGCAGCGTAAGACCCGGGAATGAGCAGTTCTTC.

The V gene is TRBV6-5, the J gene TRBJ2-7; 7 nucleotides align to TRBD1. The CDR3 runs 15 residues. The germline V gene encodes CDR1 MNHEY and CDR2 SVGAGI. V shed 4 bases and J 2 bases; nucleotides not matched to a gene: 8. CDR3 amino acids: CASSFRKGATYEQYF. In nucleotides, the CDR3 is TGTGCCAGCAGTTTCAGGAAGGGGGCCACCTACGAGCAGTACTTC.

Ten or more counts support this clonotype. This chain's CDR3 is CASSLGEGSNQPQHF. The CDR3 DNA is TGCGCCAGCAGCTTGGGGGAGGGTAGCAATCAGCCCCAGCATTTT. This chain connects TRBV5-1 to TRBJ1-5; D remains unclear. Looked up from germline, CDR1 is SGHRS and CDR2 is YFSETQ. The V end lost 0 bases, the J end lost 0 bases, and 7 bases lay between the germline ends. The CDR3 consists of 15 residues.

This clonotype has more than one count but fewer than ten. The chain combines TRBV6-2 or TRBV6-3 with TRBJ2-1, with 10 bases that match TRBD2. The V gene's germline CDR1 is MNHEY and CDR2 SVGEGT. Trimming cost V 6 bases and J 6 bases; bases outside gene matches: 8. The CDR3 extends over 15 amino acids. The CDR3 spells CASSLTSGHLNEQFF. For the CDR3, the DNA is TGTGCCAGCAGCCTGACTAGCGGGCACCTCAATGAGCAGTTCTTC.

This clonotype occurred many times. The rearrangement joins TRBV19 to TRBJ2-2; a weak D match, TRBD2 (5 bases). CDR3 length: 16 amino acids. Germline lookup yields CDR1 LNHDA and CDR2 SQIVND (reference sequence). Trimming took 8 bases from V and 4 from J, leaving 20 bases between them. CDR3 DNA sequence: TGTGCCAGTTCCTTCCCAGCCCGGGAACTCACCGGGGAGCTGTTTTTT. Amino acids: CASSFPARELTGELFF.

The rearrangement uses TRBV6-5 and TRBJ2-7, with a possible D match to TRBD2 (7 bases). The germline V gene encodes CDR1 MNHEY and CDR2 SVGAGI. V lost 2 bases and J 7 bases, leaving 12 bases between the germline ends. The CDR3 totals 13 residues. The CDR3 region has the DNA TGTGCCAGCAGTTACGGGGGAGGGGGGGAGCAGTACTTC. Its protein is CASSYGGGGEQYF.

This clonotype occurred many times. The chain joins TRBV18 to TRBJ1-1, with 7 bases fitting TRBD1. CDR3 length: 16 residues. Germline V gene data show CDR1 as KGHSH and CDR2 as LQKENI. J gave up 10 bases and V 1 base, and 15 bases lay outside the gene matches. Written as DNA, the CDR3 is TGTGCCAGCTCACCACTGATGGGACAGCTAGGGGCGATAGCTTTCTTT. Encoded protein: CASSPLMGQLGAIAFF.

This clonotype was found a few times. The J gene is TRBJ2-1, the V gene TRBV29-1, with 8 bases matching TRBD2. The CDR3 is 13 amino acids. The V gene end was trimmed by 4 bases and the J gene end by 4 bases; junction bases not matched to a gene: 3. CDR1 is SQVTM and CDR2 is ANQGSEA in the germline V gene. Written as DNA, the CDR3 is TGCAGCGTTGGGAGCGGGAGTTACAATGAGCAGTTCTTC. As protein: CSVGSGSYNEQFF.

This clonotype was counted a few times. CDR3 coding DNA: TGTGCCAGTAGTATTTGGGGAGTTTCTGAAGCTTTCTTT. Its protein is CASSIWGVSEAFF. The chain recombines TRBV19 with TRBJ1-1; D not certain. Germline CDR1 LNHDA, CDR2 SQIVND (reference sequence). This CDR3 contains 13 residues. Trimming left V 3 bases short and J 6 bases short, with 11 bases between.

This chain joins TRBV25-1 and TRBJ2-5; 7 nucleotides match TRBD2. After removal of 6 bases from V and 5 bases from J, the junction contained 6 bases not matched to a gene. This CDR3 spans 13 amino acids. CDR1 and CDR2 (germline): MGHDK, SYGVNS. The CDR3: CASSHGGGETQYF. Written as DNA, the CDR3 is TGTGCCAGCAGCCATGGGGGAGGGGAGACCCAGTACTTC.

This clonotype was detected ten times or more. The gene calls are TRBV7-8 and TRBJ1-1, with D unresolved. This CDR3 contains 12 residues. Trimming took 4 bases from V and 10 from J, leaving 13 bases between them. From germline, CDR1 is SGHVS and CDR2 FQNEAQ. The CDR3 bases are TGTGCCAGCAGCTCGTCCACCATGGGAGCTTTCTTT. The encoded protein is CASSSSTMGAFF.

V and J are TRBV29-1 and TRBJ1-5; tentative D call: TRBD1 (6 bases). Germline lookup yields CDR1 SQVTM and CDR2 ANQGSEA. Trimming pared 7 bases from V and 2 bases from J, leaving 12 bases between. CDR3 length: 13 amino acids. The CDR3 bases are TGCAGCGCTCTGACAGGTGGCAATCAGCCCCAGCATTTT. It codes for CSALTGGNQPQHF.

The chain uses TRBV15 and TRBJ2-5; no clear D. Germline CDR1 and CDR2: LNHNV and YYDKDF (reference sequence). There are 18 residues in the CDR3. V lost 0 bases to trimming and J lost 2 bases, with 19 bases between them. In DNA form, the CDR3 reads TGTGCCACCAGCAGAGAGGCGTTTGGTACTGGCGGACAAGAGACCCAGTACTTC. It translates to CATSREAFGTGGQETQYF.

The rearrangement joins TRBV20-1 to TRBJ2-5, with 7 nucleotides matching TRBD1. The CDR3 spans 14 residues. V was clipped by 2 bases and J by 3 bases; unmatched bases: 6. Germline V gene sequence: CDR1 DFQATT, CDR2 SNEGSKA (reference sequence). CDR3 protein: CSARRGGEEETQYF. Written as DNA, the CDR3 is TGCAGTGCTAGACGAGGGGGCGAGGAAGAGACCCAGTACTTC.

This clonotype was counted only a few times. The V call is TRBV29-1, the J call TRBJ2-3, with 7 bases aligning to TRBD2. This CDR3 has 14 residues. Germline CDR1 SQVTM, CDR2 ANQGSEA. Germline trimming cut 5 bases from V and 1 base from J; bases unmatched to any gene: 6. The CDR3 here is CSVTGGGGTDTQYF. In DNA, the CDR3 is TGCAGCGTTACGGGGGGAGGGGGCACAGATACGCAGTATTTT.

This clonotype was detected many times. V is TRBV2 and J is TRBJ2-7; D tentatively fits TRBD1 or TRBD2 (5 bases each). Germline V gene data show CDR1 as SNHLY and CDR2 as FYNNEI. Trimming took 9 bases from V and 0 from J, leaving 12 bases between them. The CDR3 runs to 13 residues. In DNA form, the CDR3 reads TGTGCCAGAGGGGCAGGGACCTCCTACGAGCAGTACTTC. Translated: CARGAGTSYEQYF.

This clonotype was seen repeatedly, ten times or more. The chain is built from TRBV28 and TRBJ1-5; 10 positions match TRBD1. CDR1 is MDHEN, CDR2 SYDVKM, per germline. J lost 6 bases, V lost 6 bases, and 8 bases had no gene match. CDR3 length: 15 residues. The CDR3 reads CASSTGTGVSQPQHF. In DNA form, the CDR3 reads TGTGCCAGCAGCACCGGGACAGGGGTCTCTCAGCCCCAGCATTTT.

This clonotype has ten or more counts. The chain carries TRBV9 and TRBJ2-1; 11 bases fit TRBD1. Germline V gene data show CDR1 as SGDLS and CDR2 as YYNGEE. The CDR3 length is 16 residues. The V gene end was trimmed by 3 bases and the J gene end by 4 bases; junction bases not matched to a gene: 6. CDR3 in amino acids: CASSGAGTGGYNEQFF. The CDR3 DNA follows: TGTGCCAGCAGCGGAGCCGGGACAGGGGGTTACAATGAGCAGTTCTTC.

The chain carries TRBV27 and TRBJ1-1, with D perhaps TRBD1 (5 bases). There are 15 residues in the CDR3. In germline, CDR1 is MNHEY, CDR2 SMNVEV (reference sequence). With 2 bases removed from V and 3 bases from J, the gap between germline ends came to 13 bases. The chain's CDR3 is CASSLRGKGDTEAFF. The CDR3 nucleotides are TGTGCCAGCAGTTTACGAGGCAAAGGGGACACTGAAGCTTTCTTT.

J is TRBJ2-1 and V is TRBV7-2; 9 bases align to TRBD2. Looked up from germline, CDR1 is SGHTA and CDR2 is FQGNSA. V shed 5 bases and J 10 bases; nucleotides not matched to a gene: 15. The CDR3 loop spans 16 amino acids. Here the CDR3 DNA reads TGTGCCAGCAGCCCGCGGGGCGGGAGGGGGTTTTGGGAGCAGTTCTTC. Translated, it gives CASSPRGGRGFWEQFF.